One sample yielded the 29 T cell receptor beta chains listed below, sequenced in a study of blood T cells in healthy people across ages. A sample-barcoded 5' primer and a J-beta primer mix were used in a second PCR of roughly 7 to 12 cycles. TCRdb reprocessed the 5' RACE reads via MiXCR and lists one record per CDR3 protein. This sample has around 520,000 distinct CDR3 sequences, with about 27% found just once. The same sample was also studied in work on T cells of mothers and their children.

Sample: blood. The receptors come from a boy aged 2-15 years in good health.

The chain has TRBV6-5 and TRBJ1-3; D unclear. Per the germline V gene, CDR1 is MNHEY and CDR2 is SVGAGI. The CDR3 spans 14 residues. Deletions cut 8 bases from V and 2 bases from J, with 13 bases between. CDR3 nucleotides: TGTGCCAGCGCAATTGGGAGGACTGGAAACACCATATATTTT. This translates into CASAIGRTGNTIYF.

This clonotype was recorded a few times. This chain links TRBV7-6 with TRBJ2-5, with D perhaps matching TRBD2 (5 bases). Trimming cost V 1 base and J 5 bases, with 11 bases left between them. Germline CDR1 and CDR2: SGHVS and FNYEAQ. This CDR3 comprises 14 residues. The CDR3 region is CASSLGSWRETQYF. CDR3 nucleotides: TGTGCCAGCAGCTTAGGTAGCTGGAGGGAGACCCAGTACTTC.

In this sample, this clonotype turned up a few times. The rearrangement links TRBV20-1 to TRBJ2-3; unclear D gene. This CDR3 contains 13 residues. Trimming left V 3 bases short and J 0 bases short, with 7 bases between. Germline V gene data show CDR1 as DFQATT and CDR2 as SNEGSKA (reference sequence). CDR3 in amino acids: CSARIGSTDTQYF. CDR3 sequence (DNA): TGCAGTGCTAGGATAGGTAGCACAGATACGCAGTATTTT.

As for this clonotype: At one end the junction does not follow the germline gene, possibly because of a read error. The J gene is TRBJ1-2, the V gene TRBV12-3 or TRBV12-4, with D unclear. This CDR3 has 15 residues. The CDR3 coding sequence is TGTGCCAGCAGTTTATTGGTAGAGACGGCCTATGACTACACCTTC. It specifies CASSLLVETAYDYTF.

This clonotype came up a few times. The chain couples TRBV29-1 to TRBJ1-2; D is perhaps TRBD1 (5 bases). Trimming shortened V by 6 bases and J by 8 bases, and 25 bases separated the two germline ends. Germline assignment: CDR1 SQVTM and CDR2 ANQGSEA. The CDR3 extends over 15 amino acids. CDR3 coding DNA: TGCAGCGTCACGGGGCAGGGCGGAACTTCTGAAGGCTACACCTTC. Residues: CSVTGQGGTSEGYTF.

This sequence joins TRBV6-5 and TRBJ2-5, with D tentatively TRBD2 (6 bases). The J call may be wrong; the DNA end is better matched by TRBJ2-1. The CDR3 is made up of 14 amino acids. The germline V gene has CDR1 MNHEY and CDR2 SVGAGI. Here the CDR3 reads CASQSGGTYNEQFF. The CDR3 coding sequence is TGTGCCAGCCAATCGGGCGGGACCTACAATGAGCAGTTCTTC.

V gene TRBV27 combines with J gene TRBJ2-5, with TRBD2 matching 10 bases. Germline V gene data show CDR1 as MNHEY and CDR2 as SMNVEV (reference sequence). The CDR3 consists of 18 residues. The J segment lost 7 bases and the V segment lost 0 bases, leaving 14 bases of the junction unmatched. In nucleotides, the CDR3 is TGTGCCAGCAGTTTATCTCCCTTTCGAGCGGGGGGGCCTACGACCCAGTACTTC. The encoded protein is CASSLSPFRAGGPTTQYF.

The table lists this clonotype with a few counts. The rearrangement joins TRBV25-1 to TRBJ2-1; D remains ambiguous. V was pared by 4 bases and J by 13 bases, with 11 bases between. In germline, CDR1 is MGHDK, CDR2 SYGVNS. The CDR3 has 11 amino acids. CDR3 region: CASSGTPKQFF. The CDR3, as DNA: TGTGCCAGCAGTGGGACCCCGAAACAGTTCTTC.

The sample holds a few counts of this clonotype. This chain connects TRBV5-1 to TRBJ1-6; 8 bases match TRBD1. The V gene end was trimmed by 4 bases and the J gene end by 5 bases; junction bases not matched to a gene: 5. Germline V lookup: CDR1 SGHRS, CDR2 YFSETQ. The CDR3 loop spans 15 amino acids. The CDR3 region is CASSQGAQDNSPLHF. Here the CDR3 DNA reads TGCGCCAGCAGCCAGGGGGCACAGGATAATTCACCCCTCCACTTT.

This chain uses TRBV20-1 with TRBJ2-4; the D is unclear. CDR3 length: 14 amino acids. With 5 bases removed from V and 0 bases from J, the gap between germline ends came to 11 bases. CDR1 and CDR2 from the germline V gene are DFQATT and SNEGSKA (reference sequence). CDR3 amino acids: CSACNPLAKNIQYF. The CDR3 coding sequence is TGCAGTGCTTGTAACCCATTAGCCAAAAACATTCAGTACTTC.

This clonotype was seen a handful of times. The chain joins TRBV4-2 to TRBJ2-1, with 10 positions matching TRBD2. The CDR3 has 16 amino acids. Germline V gives CDR1 LGHNA, CDR2 YNFKEQ. V was pared by 2 bases and J by 7 bases, with 8 bases of the junction left unmatched. CDR3 DNA: TGTGCCAGCAGCCAACACTGGCTAGCGGGAGAGAATGAGCAGTTCTTC. It translates to CASSQHWLAGENEQFF.

The chain employs TRBV6-6 and TRBJ2-3, with D perhaps assigned TRBD1 or TRBD2 (5 bases each). CDR1 is MNHNY and CDR2 is SVGAGI in the germline V gene (reference sequence). The CDR3 is 15 residues long. Between the trimmed V and J ends, which lost 2 bases and 2 bases, there was a span of 11 bases. CDR3 DNA sequence: TGTGCCAGCAGTTACGGGGACGGATACACAGATACGCAGTATTTT. Translation gives CASSYGDGYTDTQYF.

In this sample, this clonotype turned up a few times. The chain recombines TRBV11-2 with TRBJ1-2; 7 positions agree with TRBD1. The CDR3 covers 13 residues. The germline V gene encodes CDR1 SGHAT and CDR2 FQNNGV. J gave up 4 bases and V 5 bases, and 4 bases lay outside the gene matches. CDR3 coding DNA: TGTGCCAGCAGCCCGGGGGACAGCTATGGCTACACCTTC. It encodes CASSPGDSYGYTF.

This chain connects TRBV29-1 to TRBJ1-1; the match to TRBD1 covers 8 bases. V shed 6 bases and J 1 base; nucleotides not matched to a gene: 1. Germline CDR1 SQVTM, CDR2 ANQGSEA. This CDR3 has 12 amino acids. The CDR3 coding sequence is TGCAGCGTCCAGGGGGCGAACACTGAAGCTTTCTTT. Its translation is CSVQGANTEAFF.

V and J are TRBV5-1 and TRBJ1-1; TRBD1 might be the D (6 bases). V lost 4 bases and J lost 4, with 11 bases in between. Germline CDR1 and CDR2: SGHRS and YFSETQ. The CDR3 extends over 13 amino acids. CDR3 in amino acids: CASSEGHTTEAFF. The CDR3 bases are TGCGCCAGCAGCGAGGGACACACCACTGAAGCTTTCTTT.

This clonotype was seen a handful of times. The chain is built from TRBV19 and TRBJ2-7, with 10 bases matching TRBD2. The J call is uncertain, as TRBJ2-1 better fits the DNA end. Germline-derived CDR1 and CDR2 are LNHDA and SQIVND (reference sequence). The CDR3 has 15 amino acids. Written as DNA, the CDR3 is TGTGCCAGTAGTATTACTAGCGGGGTCTACAATGAGCAGTTCTTC. This sequence encodes CASSITSGVYNEQFF.

This clonotype has a count of ten or more. The junction differs from germline at one of its ends, possibly a read error. The genes are TRBV5-1 and TRBJ2-2; unclear D gene. Germline CDR1 SGHRS, CDR2 YFSETQ. This CDR3 region has 11 residues. Written as DNA, the CDR3 is TGTGCCAGCAGTGGGACCGGGGAGCTGTTTTTT. It encodes CASSGTGELFF.

The genes are TRBV3-1 and TRBJ2-7; 7 bases are shared with TRBD1. CDR1 is LGHDT, CDR2 YNNKEL, per germline (reference sequence). The CDR3 contains 15 residues. Unmatched junction bases numbered 8, after V lost 4 bases and J lost 2 bases. The DNA for the CDR3 is TGTGCCAGCAGCCGTTCCGGGCAGGGGGCCTACGAGCAGTACTTC. Its translation: CASSRSGQGAYEQYF.

The chain links TRBV7-6 to TRBJ2-3; D possibly corresponds to TRBD1 (5 bases). The V gene's germline CDR1 is SGHVS and CDR2 FNYEAQ. CDR3 length equals 15 residues. The V end was cut by 5 bases, the J end by 5 bases, with 17 bases between. The CDR3 region is CASSPNGARGDTQYF. CDR3 sequence (DNA): TGTGCCAGCAGCCCCAATGGGGCTAGGGGAGATACGCAGTATTTT.

The rearrangement links TRBV6-6 to TRBJ2-2, with 7 bases matching TRBD2. The CDR3 has 13 amino acids. Germline V gives CDR1 MNHNY, CDR2 SVGAGI (reference sequence). V lost 6 bases to trimming and J lost 7 bases; unmatched junction nucleotides: 5. CDR3 coding DNA: TGTGCCAGCAGGGGAGGGTCGATCGGGGAGCTGTTTTTT. Translated, it gives CASRGGSIGELFF.

The chain joins TRBV19 to TRBJ2-2; 8 nucleotides agree with TRBD1. Trimming cost V 3 bases and J 4 bases; bases outside gene matches: 10. The germline V gene encodes CDR1 LNHDA and CDR2 SQIVND (reference sequence). The CDR3 is made up of 17 amino acids. CDR3: CASSMDPTGAGTGELFF. DNA of the CDR3: TGTGCCAGTAGTATGGACCCGACAGGGGCAGGCACCGGGGAGCTGTTTTTT.

This clonotype showed up just a few times. This CDR3 is CASSLAARANGYTF. The CDR3 DNA reads as TGTGCCAGCAGCTTAGCCGCCAGGGCAAATGGCTACACCTTC. The chain is built from TRBV7-8 and TRBJ1-2; D may be TRBD1 (5 bases). Trimming took 0 bases from V and 6 from J, leaving 11 bases between them. Germline-derived CDR1 and CDR2 are SGHVS and FQNEAQ. The CDR3 is 14 residues long.

The chain has TRBV7-9 and TRBJ2-4; no clear D. V was clipped by 1 base and J by 5 bases, with 6 bases between them. The CDR3 has 13 residues. The germline V gene has CDR1 SEHNR and CDR2 FQNEAQ (reference sequence). CDR3 coding DNA: TGTGCCAGCAGCTTAGATACACAAAACATTCAGTACTTC. Translated, it gives CASSLDTQNIQYF.

V gene TRBV25-1 combines with J gene TRBJ2-5; TRBD2 matches at 8 bases. The J call may be in error: the DNA end matches TRBJ2-1 better. This CDR3 comprises 14 residues. The germline V gene has CDR1 MGHDK and CDR2 SYGVNS. In DNA, the CDR3 is TGTGCCAGCAGACGGGGGGGCCTCGACAATGAGCAGTTCTTC. Its protein is CASRRGGLDNEQFF.

To note about this clonotype: A much larger clonotype is one base distant, so this may be a read error. V and J are TRBV20-1 and TRBJ2-5; the match to TRBD2 covers 13 bases. The CDR3 has 16 amino acids. Per germline, CDR1 DFQATT and CDR2 SNEGSKA (reference sequence). The CDR3 nucleotides are TGCAGTGCCATTACTAGCGGGAGGGCCTGGGGGGAGACCCGGTACTTC. Translating gives CSAITSGRAWGETRYF.

In its sample, this clonotype was seen a few times. This chain uses TRBV27 with TRBJ2-7; the D call may be TRBD1 or TRBD2 (5 bases each). The CDR3 has 16 amino acids. Germline loops: CDR1 MNHEY, CDR2 SMNVEV (reference sequence). Trimming took 2 bases from V and 3 from J, leaving 17 bases between them. DNA for the CDR3: TGTGCCAGCAGTTTAGAACCGGGACGGACGTACTACGAGCAGTACTTC. This encodes CASSLEPGRTYYEQYF.

This clonotype has only a few counts. The chain recombines TRBV4-3 with TRBJ2-5; the D gene could be TRBD1 or TRBD2 (5 bases each). Per germline, CDR1 LGHNA and CDR2 YSLEER. This CDR3 is built from 12 residues. With 0 bases removed from V and 11 bases from J, the gap between germline ends came to 10 bases. The chain's CDR3 is CASSQDMGEQYF. The CDR3 region has the DNA TGCGCCAGCAGCCAAGATATGGGGGAGCAGTACTTC.

This clonotype was observed a handful of times. The rearrangement links TRBV10-1 to TRBJ2-3; 12 nucleotides line up with TRBD2. The CDR3 has 16 residues. Trimming at V came to 2 bases and at J to 2 bases, leaving 2 bases not matched to a gene. Germline CDR1 reads WNHNN; CDR2 reads SYGVQD (reference sequence). CDR3 sequence: CASSEGLAGTTDTQYF. Written as DNA, the CDR3 is TGCGCCAGCAGTGAGGGACTAGCGGGGACCACAGATACGCAGTATTTT.

The J gene is TRBJ2-5, the V gene TRBV20-1, with a possible D match to TRBD2 (5 bases). From germline, CDR1 is DFQATT and CDR2 SNEGSKA (reference sequence). This CDR3 contains 12 residues. Trimming left V 2 bases short and J 1 base short, with 5 bases between. CDR3 coding DNA: TGCAGTGCTAGAACTAGCCAAGAGACCCAGTACTTC. It encodes CSARTSQETQYF.